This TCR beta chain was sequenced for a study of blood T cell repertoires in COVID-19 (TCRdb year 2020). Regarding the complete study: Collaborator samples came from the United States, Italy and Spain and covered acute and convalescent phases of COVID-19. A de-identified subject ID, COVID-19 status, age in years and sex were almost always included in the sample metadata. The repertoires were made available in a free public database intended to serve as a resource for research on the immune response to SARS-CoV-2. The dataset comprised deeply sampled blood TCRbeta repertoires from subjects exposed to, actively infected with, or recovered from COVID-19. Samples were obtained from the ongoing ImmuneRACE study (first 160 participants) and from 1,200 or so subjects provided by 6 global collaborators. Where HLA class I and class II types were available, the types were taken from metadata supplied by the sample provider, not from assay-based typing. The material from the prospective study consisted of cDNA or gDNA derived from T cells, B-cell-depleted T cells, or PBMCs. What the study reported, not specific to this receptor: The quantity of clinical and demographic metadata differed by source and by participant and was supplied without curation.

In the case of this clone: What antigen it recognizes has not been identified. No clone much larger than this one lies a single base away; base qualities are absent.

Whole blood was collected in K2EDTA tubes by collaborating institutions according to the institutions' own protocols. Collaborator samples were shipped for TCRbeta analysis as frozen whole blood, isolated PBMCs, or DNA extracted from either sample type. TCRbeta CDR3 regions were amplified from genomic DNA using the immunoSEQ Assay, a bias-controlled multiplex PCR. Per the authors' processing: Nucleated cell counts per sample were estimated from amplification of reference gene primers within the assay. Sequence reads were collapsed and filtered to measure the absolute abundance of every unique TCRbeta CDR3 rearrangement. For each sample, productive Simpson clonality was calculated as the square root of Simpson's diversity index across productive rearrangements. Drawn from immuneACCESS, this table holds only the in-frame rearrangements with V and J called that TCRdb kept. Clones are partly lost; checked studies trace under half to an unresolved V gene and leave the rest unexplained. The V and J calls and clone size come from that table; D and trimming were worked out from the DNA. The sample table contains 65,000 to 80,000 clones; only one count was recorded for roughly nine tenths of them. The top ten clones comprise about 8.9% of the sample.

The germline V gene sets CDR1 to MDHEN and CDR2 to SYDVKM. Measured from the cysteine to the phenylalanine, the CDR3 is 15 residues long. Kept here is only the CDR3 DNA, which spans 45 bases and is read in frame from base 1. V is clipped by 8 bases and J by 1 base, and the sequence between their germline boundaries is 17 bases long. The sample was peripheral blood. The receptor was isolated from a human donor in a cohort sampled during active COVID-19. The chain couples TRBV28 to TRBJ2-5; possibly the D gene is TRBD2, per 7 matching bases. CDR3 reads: CASSLRGPLQETQYF. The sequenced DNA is TGTGCCAGCTCCCTGCGGGGGCCTCTCCAAGAGACCCAGTACTTC.